The 11 T cell receptor beta chains in this list originate from one sample, sequenced in a study of T cells after yellow fever vaccination. TCRdb redid the calling of the 5' RACE reads with MiXCR, one entry per CDR3 protein. The table records about 170,000 distinct CDR3 sequences, 11% of them present only once. Here the sequenced sample was CD8+ T cells sorted from PBMCs, taken 15 days after the yellow fever booster vaccination. These receptors were taken from a man aged 18-30 years who received the YFV17D yellow fever vaccine.

This clonotype has just a few counts. The V and J genes are TRBV6-5 and TRBJ2-5, with D possibly matching TRBD2 (6 bases). Germline V lookup: CDR1 MNHEY, CDR2 SVGAGI. The CDR3 covers 15 residues. V was pared by 2 bases and J by 5 bases, with 15 bases between. The CDR3 coding sequence is TGTGCCAGCAGTTACGTATCGGGGGTGGTGGAGACCCAGTACTTC. Its protein product is CASSYVSGVVETQYF.

This clonotype was seen many times. V usage is TRBV4-3 and J usage is TRBJ2-7; tentative D call: TRBD2 (6 bases). Trimming took off 1 base at V and 0 bases at J, with 10 bases between the two ends. The germline CDR1 and CDR2 sequences are LGHNA and YSLEER. The CDR3 is 15 residues long. The chain's CDR3 is CASSQARGSSYEQYF. In nucleotides, the CDR3 is TGCGCCAGCAGCCAAGCGCGGGGAAGCTCCTACGAGCAGTACTTC.

This clonotype came up many times. The chain combines TRBV4-3 with TRBJ2-3, with D maybe TRBD2 (5 bases). This CDR3 comprises 15 residues. Germline-derived CDR1 and CDR2 are LGHNA and YSLEER. Between the trimmed V and J ends, which lost 0 bases and 6 bases, there was a span of 13 bases. The CDR3 sequence is CASSQDNSPGDTQYF. The CDR3 DNA sequence: TGCGCCAGCAGCCAAGATAACTCGCCGGGGGATACGCAGTATTTT.

The chain carries TRBV4-1 and TRBJ2-7; 10 nucleotides align to TRBD2. This CDR3 is built from 17 residues. V gave up 1 base and J gave up 6 bases; unmatched junction bases: 12. Germline assignment: CDR1 MGHRA and CDR2 YSYEKL. The DNA of the CDR3 is TGCGCCAGCAGCCAAGTAGTAGCGGGGGGCCCAAGGGGCGAGCAGTACTTC. Protein sequence: CASSQVVAGGPRGEQYF.

This clonotype came up a few times. The V call is TRBV21-1, the J call TRBJ2-7; whether TRBD1, the table's D call, matches the DNA was not checked. TRBV21-1 is an annotated pseudogene. The CDR3 contains 14 residues. The CDR3 is CASSKVAGDHEQYV. The DNA for the CDR3 is TGTGCCAGCAGCAAAGTAGCAGGGGACCACGAGCAGTACGTC.

The chain combines TRBV4-3 with TRBJ2-1; no reliable D call. The CDR3 extends over 11 amino acids. Germline V gives CDR1 LGHNA, CDR2 YSLEER. V lost 1 base, J lost 8 bases, and 3 bases lay in between. The CDR3 DNA reads as TGCGCCAGCAGCCAAGGGCATGAGCAGTTCTTC. Translated, it gives CASSQGHEQFF.

This clonotype has ten or more counts. The genes are TRBV7-9 and TRBJ2-3; unclear D gene. Germline-derived CDR1 and CDR2 are SEHNR and FQNEAQ (reference sequence). Trimming took off 1 base at V and 5 bases at J, with 7 bases between the two ends. The length of the CDR3 is 13 residues. The CDR3 is CASSLGYRDTQYF. The CDR3 nucleotides read TGTGCCAGCAGCTTAGGTTACAGAGATACGCAGTATTTT.

The V gene is TRBV19, the J gene TRBJ1-2, with TRBD1 matching over 10 bases. Germline CDR1 and CDR2: LNHDA and SQIVND (reference sequence). The V and J ends lost 4 bases and 3 bases, in that order; junction bases with no gene match: 8. The CDR3 runs 16 residues. This chain's CDR3 is CASSTLSTGGDYGYTF. The CDR3 bases are TGTGCCAGTAGTACCCTATCGACAGGGGGCGACTATGGCTACACCTTC.

This clonotype was picked up many times. V is TRBV20-1 and J is TRBJ2-1; D call uncertain. This CDR3 has 15 amino acids. Germline CDR1 DFQATT, CDR2 SNEGSKA (reference sequence). The V end lost 6 bases, the J end lost 9 bases, and 24 bases lay between the germline ends. This CDR3 is CSAPPDRDHTTEQFF. In nucleotides, the CDR3 is TGCAGTGCCCCCCCGGATAGGGATCACACCACTGAGCAGTTCTTC.

Note on this clonotype: Given the absence of the conserved phenylalanine or tryptophan at the CDR3 end, a read error is likely. The limits of the CDR3 on the DNA are not certain, so only TCRdb's listed CDR3 is given. The rearrangement joins TRBV7-5 to TRBJ1-3; TRBD1, the D gene given by the table, was not confirmed from the DNA. TRBV7-5 is a pseudogene segment. Ends included, the CDR3 has 11 residues. The CDR3 here is CISVPEVGPVL.

This clonotype was counted a few times. V and J are TRBV12-3 or TRBV12-4 and TRBJ1-3; D not resolved. This CDR3 region has 15 residues. The ends were cut back, 1 base at V and 0 bases at J, with 7 bases in the middle. The CDR3 is CASSLDTSSGNTIYF. DNA of the CDR3: TGTGCCAGCAGTTTAGATACCAGCTCTGGAAACACCATATATTTT.